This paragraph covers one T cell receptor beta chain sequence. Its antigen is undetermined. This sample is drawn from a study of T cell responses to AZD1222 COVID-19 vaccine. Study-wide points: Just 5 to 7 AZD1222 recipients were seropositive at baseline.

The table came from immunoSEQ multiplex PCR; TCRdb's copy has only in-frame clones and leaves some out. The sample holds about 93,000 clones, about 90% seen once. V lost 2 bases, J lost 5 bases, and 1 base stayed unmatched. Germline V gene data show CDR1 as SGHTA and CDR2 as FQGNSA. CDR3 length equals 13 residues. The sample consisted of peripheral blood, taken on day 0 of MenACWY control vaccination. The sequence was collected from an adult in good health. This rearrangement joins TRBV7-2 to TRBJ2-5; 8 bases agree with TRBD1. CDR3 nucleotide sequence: TGTGCCAGCAGCTTAAACAGGGGGGAGACCCAGTACTTC. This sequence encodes CASSLNRGETQYF.